The rows below give T cell receptor beta chains drawn from one sample of a study of early T cells in non-severe SARS-CoV-2 infection. MiXCR, run by TCRdb on the 5' RACE reads, gives a single entry per CDR3 protein. This sample has 75,000 to 100,000 distinct CDR3 sequences; about 14% occur once, and the top ten carry 9.5% to 12%. The sequencing input was whole blood. These receptors all stem from an adult who was a healthcare worker with PCR-confirmed SARS-CoV-2 infection or an uninfected control (not recorded which). Each CDR3 is given with its conserved first and last residue. The D gene is left open where the match is weak. The size of a clone is reported for some rows only, either as once, few or many, or as a class for expanded clones.

V,D,size,J,DNA,CDR3
TRBV6-2/TRBV6-3,TRBD1,few,TRBJ1-1,TGTGCCAGCAGCCCGGGACAGGGGACCACTGAAGCTTTCTTT,CASSPGQGTTEAFF
TRBV13,TRBD2,.,TRBJ2-5,TGTGCCAGCAGCTTCAGGCTAGCGGCGGAGACCCAGTACTTC,CASSFRLAAETQYF
TRBV29-1,.,many,TRBJ1-5,TGCAGCGCCGACTTCGGGCAGGCCCAGCATTTT,CSADFGQAQHF
TRBV11-1,.,.,TRBJ1-6,TGTGCCAGCAGCTTAGAGGATTCCAGCTCACCCCTCCACTTT,CASSLEDSSSPLHF
TRBV29-1,TRBD2,few,TRBJ2-3,TGCAGCGTTGAAGATCCCGGACTAGCGGGCCATACGCAGTATTTT,CSVEDPGLAGHTQYF
TRBV12-3/TRBV12-4,.,few,TRBJ1-1,TGTGCCAGCAGTTTCCGGGGCAGAAAGAACACTGAAGCTTTCTTT,CASSFRGRKNTEAFF
TRBV7-3,.,few,TRBJ2-1,TGTGCCAGCAGCGCCCAGGACTGGGGTGAGCAGTTCTTC,CASSAQDWGEQFF
TRBV11-2,.,.,TRBJ2-3,TGTGCCAGCAGCCCATTTGGGGATACGCAGTATTTT,CASSPFGDTQYF
TRBV6-5,.,.,TRBJ1-2,TGTGCCAGCAGGACATCAGGGGACTATGGCTACACCTTC,CASRTSGDYGYTF
TRBV12-3/TRBV12-4,.,.,TRBJ1-5,TGTGCCAGCAGTTTCCTAGGGGACGCTCAGCCCCAGCATTTT,CASSFLGDAQPQHF
TRBV3-1,TRBD1,.,TRBJ2-2,TGTGCCAGCAGCCTCGGGACAGGGCGTCGGGAGCTGTTTTTT,CASSLGTGRRELFF
TRBV10-3,.,few,TRBJ1-1,TGTGCCATCAGTTTTGCCGTGGACACTGAAGCTTTCTTT,CAISFAVDTEAFF
TRBV12-3/TRBV12-4,TRBD1,.,TRBJ1-5,TGTGCCAGCAGCCTTGGCAAAGCAGGGGGCTTTCAGCCCCAGCATTTT,CASSLGKAGGFQPQHF
TRBV20-1,.,few,TRBJ1-1,TGCAGTGCTAGATCCCGGTTTCCCGGCGTGAACACTGAAGCTTTCTTT,CSARSRFPGVNTEAFF
TRBV20-1,.,few,TRBJ1-4,TGCAGTGCCCCAAGCGAGGGGCATAATGAAAAACTGTTTTTT,CSAPSEGHNEKLFF
TRBV29-1,.,.,TRBJ2-1,TGCAGCGTTGCCCGGGTGGCCCAAGGAAATGAGCAGTTCTTC,CSVARVAQGNEQFF
TRBV20-1,.,.,TRBJ2-5,TGCAGTGGGGTAGCGGATCGCCCGACCCAGTACTTC,CSGVADRPTQYF
TRBV7-2,.,few,TRBJ1-1,TGTGCCAGCAGCTTAGAGTCAGGGAGAAAGGACACTGAAGCTTTCTTT,CASSLESGRKDTEAFF
TRBV6-5,TRBD2,few,TRBJ2-3,TGTGCCAGCAGCCCTCGGGGGGGCACAGATACGCAGTATTTT,CASSPRGGTDTQYF
TRBV11-2,.,.,TRBJ1-1,TGTGCCAGCAGCCGGGGGGACACTGAAGCTTTCTTT,CASSRGDTEAFF
TRBV12-3/TRBV12-4,.,.,TRBJ2-6,TGTGCCAGCAGTTTTCGGACCCTGGGCAGGGCGACGGGGGCCAACGTCCTGACTTTC,CASSFRTLGRATGANVLTF
TRBV7-2,.,.,TRBJ2-7,TGTGCCAGCAGTTCCCGGCCGGGACGGGCTGCGTACGAGCAGTACTTC,CASSSRPGRAAYEQYF
TRBV5-4,.,few,TRBJ2-4,TGTGCCAGCAGCTCAGACGGTCCAGTAGCCAAAAACATTCAGTACTTC,CASSSDGPVAKNIQYF
TRBV5-1,.,.,TRBJ2-7,TGCGCCAGCAAACCTGGAAGCGGAAACTACGAGCAGTACTTC,CASKPGSGNYEQYF
TRBV7-6,.,.,TRBJ2-5,TGTGCCAGCAGCCCCACCAGAGAGACCCAGTACTTC,CASSPTRETQYF
TRBV20-1,.,many,TRBJ2-1,TGCAGTGCTAGTCGGGACAAGATGAATGAGCAGTTCTTC,CSASRDKMNEQFF
TRBV10-2,.,.,TRBJ2-4,TGCGCCAGCAGTGAGGGGAAAAACATTCAGTACTTC,CASSEGKNIQYF
TRBV29-1,TRBD1,.,TRBJ2-1,TGCAGCGTGGGGACAGGGACCGCCTCCTACAATGAGCAGTTCTTC,CSVGTGTASYNEQFF
TRBV29-1,.,few,TRBJ1-1,TGCAGCGTTGAACTTATGTACGGGGGGAACACTGAAGCTTTCTTT,CSVELMYGGNTEAFF
TRBV28,.,many,TRBJ2-7,TGTGCCAGCAGCAGGACTCCCCTCTCCTACGAGCAGTACTTC,CASSRTPLSYEQYF
TRBV28,.,.,TRBJ1-3,TGTGCCAGCAGTTACTCCAGGGTCGGGAACACCATATATTTT,CASSYSRVGNTIYF
TRBV28,.,.,TRBJ2-7,TGTGCCAGCAGGAGGACCAATGCCGAGCAGTACTTC,CASRRTNAEQYF
TRBV2,.,few,TRBJ2-7,TGTGCCAGCAGTGGTCGACGGACATTCTACGAGCAGTACTTC,CASSGRRTFYEQYF
TRBV5-1,TRBD2,few,TRBJ2-7,TGCGCCAGCAGCTTGCCGGGGGGCTACGAGCAGTACTTC,CASSLPGGYEQYF
TRBV12-3/TRBV12-4,TRBD2,few,TRBJ2-7,TGTGCCAGCAAGAGCGGGGGGGCGCGATACGAGCAGTACTTC,CASKSGGARYEQYF
TRBV20-1,.,.,TRBJ1-1,TGCAGTGCTAGCATCCCAGGGCCTGACACTGAAGCTTTCTTT,CSASIPGPDTEAFF
TRBV7-9,.,many,TRBJ1-1,TGTGCCAGCAGCTTGTCGGTCACTGAAGCTTTCTTT,CASSLSVTEAFF
TRBV19,.,.,TRBJ2-2,TGTGCCAGTAACAGGGCCGTCGGCACCGGGGAGCTGTTTTTT,CASNRAVGTGELFF
TRBV9,.,.,TRBJ2-3,TGTGCCAGCAGCGTTTCTAGCCTGGGCGGCGATACGCAGTATTTT,CASSVSSLGGDTQYF
TRBV11-2,.,few,TRBJ1-1,TGTGCCAGCAGCTTAAGTAACAGGAACACTGAAGCTTTCTTT,CASSLSNRNTEAFF
TRBV12-3/TRBV12-4,TRBD1,few,TRBJ2-2,TGTGCCAGCAGTCCCGACAGGGCCCCGTTTCGGGCCGGGGAGCTGTTTTTT,CASSPDRAPFRAGELFF
TRBV5-6,.,few,TRBJ2-5,TGTGCCAGCAGCTCTAAACAGGGATCGATGGAGACCCAGTACTTC,CASSSKQGSMETQYF
TRBV6-5,TRBD2,.,TRBJ2-2,TGTGCCAGCAGCCCCGGGACTAGCGGGGCCGCGAACACCGGGGAGCTGTTTTTT,CASSPGTSGAANTGELFF
TRBV16,.,many,TRBJ2-4,TGTGCCAGCAGCCAGGAAAGGAAGATCATTCAGTACTTC,CASSQERKIIQYF
TRBV5-1,TRBD1,.,TRBJ2-1,TGCGCCAGCGGGGGAGAGGGGGCGAGGAATGAGCAGTTCTTC,CASGGEGARNEQFF
TRBV19,TRBD1,.,TRBJ2-7,TGTGCCAGTACCCAACAGGGGGCATCCTACGAGCAGTACTTC,CASTQQGASYEQYF
TRBV12-3/TRBV12-4,.,many,TRBJ2-1,TGTGCCAGCAGTTTAGCGGGGGGGCTTTATAACAATGAGCAGTTCTTC,CASSLAGGLYNNEQFF
TRBV4-1,TRBD2,few,TRBJ2-1,TGCGCCAGCAGCCAAGACGAGACGGGGCGGGGGGCATGGAATGAGCAGTTCTTC,CASSQDETGRGAWNEQFF
TRBV2,.,few,TRBJ2-1,TGTGCCAGCAGTGTCTCGGGGCTTAGCTCCTACAATGAGCAGTTCTTC,CASSVSGLSSYNEQFF
TRBV18,.,.,TRBJ2-1,TGTGCCAGCTCACCGAACGGCGGAGGAGGGGACCTAAATGAGCAGTTCTTC,CASSPNGGGGDLNEQFF
TRBV2,.,few,TRBJ2-2,TGTGCCAGCAGTGAAGACGGAGGGATTGCTGAGCGCGGGGAGCTGTTTTTT,CASSEDGGIAERGELFF
TRBV2,TRBD1,few,TRBJ2-7,TGTGCCAGCAGTGCGGGACAGCCTTACGAGCAGTACTTC,CASSAGQPYEQYF
TRBV29-1,TRBD2,.,TRBJ2-5,TGCAGCGTCAGGACTAGCGGGGGTGAGACCCAGTACTTC,CSVRTSGGETQYF
TRBV24-1,TRBD1,.,TRBJ2-1,TGTGCCACCAGTGGGACCGGGACAGAAAACAATGAGCAGTTCTTC,CATSGTGTENNEQFF